The 22 T cell receptor beta chains in this list originate from one sample, sequenced in a study of siplizumab effects on memory and regulatory T cells. Sequencing used immunoSEQ multiplex PCR; TCRdb keeps in-frame clones, though not all of them. This sample has some 100,000 clones, with more than 95% found just once. The sequencing sample was made of naive CD4+ T cells sorted from blood. The receptor set was obtained from a human donor in good health.

The gene calls are TRBV7-9 and TRBJ1-3; D unclear. CDR3 length: 14 amino acids. V lost 4 bases and J lost 4, with 11 bases in between. The germline gives CDR1 SEHNR, CDR2 FQNEAQ (reference sequence). The CDR3 DNA is TGTGCCAGCAGCTCCCCCCCATCGGGAAACACCATATATTTT. Amino acids: CASSSPPSGNTIYF.

This chain connects TRBV2 to TRBJ1-2; 9 nucleotides match TRBD1. The CDR3 has 14 residues. The junction had 6 bases not matched to a gene; V was cut back by 6 bases and J by 4 bases. CDR1 SNHLY and CDR2 FYNNEI come from the germline V gene. The CDR3 region has the DNA TGTGCCAGCAGAAAGGAGACAGGGGGCTATGGCTACACCTTC. The encoded protein is CASRKETGGYGYTF.

The J gene is TRBJ2-7, the V gene TRBV7-3; a weak D match, TRBD1 (5 bases). This CDR3 contains 15 residues. Trimming shortened V by 2 bases and J by 2 bases, and 13 bases separated the two germline ends. Germline V CDR1 and CDR2: SGHTA, FQGTGA. The CDR3 bases are TGTGCCAGCAGCTTAGGGGCAGGGTATACCTACGAGCAGTACTTC. The encoded protein is CASSLGAGYTYEQYF. Drawing the rest from reference TRBV7-3 and TRBJ2-7, the complete variable domain is GAGVSQTPSNKVTEKGKYVELRCDPISGHTALYWYRQSLGQGPEFLIYFQGTGAADDSGLPNDRFFAVRPEGSVSTLKIQRTERGDSAVYLCASSLGAGYTYEQYFGPGTRLTVT.

V gene TRBV28 combines with J gene TRBJ2-2; 7 nucleotides line up with TRBD2. The CDR3 extends over 13 amino acids. The V gene end was trimmed by 8 bases and the J gene end by 4 bases; junction bases not matched to a gene: 4. The V gene's germline CDR1 is MDHEN and CDR2 SYDVKM. The CDR3 region has the DNA TGTGCCAGCGGGGGGGGTGGCACCGGGGAGCTGTTTTTT. Translated: CASGGGGTGELFF.

This chain joins TRBV19 and TRBJ1-2; D unresolved. The CDR3 is 14 residues long. V was trimmed by 5 bases and J by 3 bases, leaving 13 bases between them. CDR1 and CDR2 from the germline V gene are LNHDA and SQIVND (reference sequence). CDR3 loop: CASSVGGVHYGYTF. Written as DNA, the CDR3 is TGTGCCAGTAGTGTCGGCGGGGTTCACTATGGCTACACCTTC.

The count of this clone is one. The rearrangement joins TRBV19 to TRBJ2-7; D remains unclear. This CDR3 region has 14 residues. Germline V lookup: CDR1 LNHDA, CDR2 SQIVND (reference sequence). Trimming removed 7 bases at V and 2 bases at J, with 15 bases between. The CDR3, as DNA: TGTGCCAGTACCCTCGGCCGCATTACCTACGAGCAGTACTTC. This translates into CASTLGRITYEQYF.

This chain uses TRBV6-1 with TRBJ2-6; D is perhaps TRBD1 or TRBD2 (5 bases each). The CDR3 runs 13 residues. Trimming took 6 bases from V and 2 from J, leaving 5 bases between them. Looked up from germline, CDR1 is MNHNS and CDR2 is SASEGT. CDR3 region: CASRGAGANVLTF. The CDR3 DNA reads TGTGCCAGCAGGGGGGCTGGGGCCAACGTCCTGACTTTC.

This clone was seen only a few times. The rearrangement links TRBV6-4 to TRBJ2-7, with D perhaps matching TRBD1 (5 bases). Germline CDR1 MRHNA, CDR2 SNTAGT. V was pared by 8 bases and J by 0 bases, with 14 bases between. The CDR3 loop spans 14 amino acids. The CDR3 DNA reads as TGTGCCAGCCCGAGAAGGGGTCCCTCCTACGAGCAGTACTTC. This codes for CASPRRGPSYEQYF.

The V call is TRBV4-2, the J call TRBJ2-5, with 8 nucleotides matching TRBD1. The CDR3 has 15 amino acids. Germline V gene data show CDR1 as LGHNA and CDR2 as YNFKEQ. V gave up 1 base and J gave up 5 bases; unmatched junction bases: 6. The CDR3 DNA reads TGTGCCAGCAGCCAAGCCCAGGGGGCCGATGAGACCCAGTACTTC. This translates into CASSQAQGADETQYF.

The rearrangement uses TRBV30 and TRBJ2-3; D call uncertain. The CDR3 is 13 amino acids. V lost 0 bases and J lost 2, with 6 bases in between. CDR1 and CDR2 (germline): GTSNPN, SVGIG (reference sequence). The CDR3 DNA reads TGTGCCTGGAGTGTTTATTCCACAGATACGCAGTATTTT. It codes for CAWSVYSTDTQYF.

The chain uses TRBV6-1 and TRBJ1-5; 7 nucleotides align to TRBD1. Germline V gene data show CDR1 as MNHNS and CDR2 as SASEGT. V shed 3 bases, J shed 4 bases, and the junction held 6 bases outside the gene matches. The CDR3 is 15 residues long. The CDR3 DNA follows: TGTGCCAGCAGTGAGGCAGGGGGTGATAATCAGCCCCAGCATTTT. This codes for CASSEAGGDNQPQHF.

The chain links TRBV19 to TRBJ1-6, with 7 bases aligning to TRBD1. CDR1 is LNHDA and CDR2 is SQIVND in the germline V gene (reference sequence). The CDR3 runs to 15 residues. V was clipped by 7 bases and J by 8 bases; unmatched bases: 11. CDR3 loop: CASTKGAGGDSPLHF. Written as DNA, the CDR3 is TGTGCCAGTACCAAAGGGGCAGGGGGTGATTCACCCCTCCACTTT.

The genes are TRBV11-2 and TRBJ2-3, with 7 bases identical to TRBD1. CDR1 and CDR2 (germline): SGHAT, FQNNGV. The V gene end was trimmed by 5 bases and the J gene end by 4 bases; junction bases not matched to a gene: 15. The CDR3 totals 17 residues. The CDR3 DNA follows: TGTGCCAGCAGCCCCAATTACAGGGGTACAGCCGCAGATACGCAGTATTTT. It is translated as CASSPNYRGTAADTQYF.

The chain is built from TRBV5-1 and TRBJ1-2; D may be TRBD1 (5 bases). This CDR3 comprises 14 residues. Trimming cost V 0 bases and J 5 bases, with 11 bases left between them. Germline CDR1 is SGHRS and CDR2 is YFSETQ. The CDR3 protein is CASSLGQIEYGYTF. The CDR3 bases are TGCGCCAGCAGCTTGGGACAGATCGAATATGGCTACACCTTC.

V usage is TRBV1 and J usage is TRBJ2-3; the D call of TRBD2 is as the table states it, not checked on the DNA. TRBV1 is assigned pseudogene status. The CDR3 has 16 residues. CDR3 protein: CTSGGLAGDSTDTQYF. Written as DNA, the CDR3 is TGCACCAGCGGGGGACTAGCGGGGGATAGCACAGATACGCAGTATTTT.

In its sample, this clone was seen once. The CDR3 region has the DNA TGCGCCAGCAGTGACAGGGGGAAAATTAGGGACACTGAAGCTTTCTTT. As protein: CASSDRGKIRDTEAFF. This chain links TRBV10-1 with TRBJ1-1, with TRBD1 matching over 7 bases. The CDR3 consists of 16 residues. V was clipped by 3 bases and J by 3 bases; unmatched bases: 10. The germline V gene encodes CDR1 WNHNN and CDR2 SYGVQD (reference sequence).

The chain joins TRBV28 to TRBJ2-6; D is uncertain. This CDR3 comprises 16 residues. The V end lost 3 bases, the J end lost 1 base, and 10 bases lay between the germline ends. Germline lookup yields CDR1 MDHEN and CDR2 SYDVKM. The CDR3 DNA is TGTGCCAGCAGTTTGGTGGGTCTATCTGGGGCCAACGTCCTGACTTTC. This sequence encodes CASSLVGLSGANVLTF.

V usage is TRBV10-2 and J usage is TRBJ2-7, with 8 bases matching TRBD1. There are 13 residues in the CDR3. The germline V gene encodes CDR1 WSHSY and CDR2 SAAADI. After removal of 8 bases from V and 2 bases from J, the junction contained 5 bases not matched to a gene. CDR3 region: CASRDRTPYEQYF. CDR3 coding DNA: TGCGCCAGCCGGGACAGGACCCCCTACGAGCAGTACTTC.

This clone was detected once. The gene calls are TRBV19 and TRBJ1-3, with no clear D. This CDR3 has 14 amino acids. Between the trimmed V and J ends, which lost 3 bases and 0 bases, there was a span of 6 bases. The V gene's germline CDR1 is LNHDA and CDR2 SQIVND (reference sequence). As DNA, the CDR3 is TGTGCCAGTAGTATGGTGAACTCTGGAAACACCATATATTTT. This codes for CASSMVNSGNTIYF.

The chain couples TRBV6-5 to TRBJ2-6; D call uncertain. The germline V and J ends were trimmed by 0 bases and 4 bases, with 7 bases remaining between them. Germline lookup yields CDR1 MNHEY and CDR2 SVGAGI. This CDR3 is built from 15 residues. CDR3 bases: TGTGCCAGCAGTTACTCCCCCCGGGGGGCCAACGTCCTGACTTTC. Translating it yields CASSYSPRGANVLTF.

The chain employs TRBV5-4 and TRBJ2-5; perhaps D is TRBD1 or TRBD2 (5 bases each). Germline V CDR1 and CDR2: SGHNT, YYREEE (reference sequence). V gave up 3 bases and J gave up 2 bases, with 11 bases separating them. The CDR3 contains 14 residues. This CDR3 reads CASSSPGPQETQYF. CDR3 sequence (DNA): TGTGCCAGCAGCTCACCGGGGCCGCAAGAGACCCAGTACTTC. Full variable domain (missing parts from reference TRBV5-4 and TRBJ2-5): ETGVTQSPTHLIKTRGQQVTLRCSSQSGHNTVSWYQQALGQGPQFIFQYYREEENGRGNFPPRFSGLQFPNYSSELNVNALELDDSALYLCASSSPGPQETQYFGPGTRLLVL.

The V call is TRBV5-1, the J call TRBJ1-5; D is undetermined. Germline-derived CDR1 and CDR2 are SGHRS and YFSETQ. V was cut by 0 bases and J by 0 bases, with 7 bases left in between. The CDR3 loop spans 15 amino acids. For the CDR3, the DNA is TGCGCCAGCAGCTTGGATCCCGGTAGCAATCAGCCCCAGCATTTT. This gives the protein CASSLDPGSNQPQHF.